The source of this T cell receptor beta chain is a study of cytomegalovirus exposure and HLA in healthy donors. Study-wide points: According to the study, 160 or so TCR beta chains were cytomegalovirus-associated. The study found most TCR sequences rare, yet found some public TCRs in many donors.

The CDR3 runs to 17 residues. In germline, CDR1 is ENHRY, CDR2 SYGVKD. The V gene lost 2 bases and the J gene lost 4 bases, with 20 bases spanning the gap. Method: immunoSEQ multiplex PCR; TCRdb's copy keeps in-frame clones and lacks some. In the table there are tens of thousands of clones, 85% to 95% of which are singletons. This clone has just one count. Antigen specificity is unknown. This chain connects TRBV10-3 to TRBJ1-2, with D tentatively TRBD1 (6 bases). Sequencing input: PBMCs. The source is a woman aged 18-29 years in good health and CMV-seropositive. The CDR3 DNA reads TGTGCCATCAGTGAGCAGGACGAACACAGGGTTATCTATGGCTACACCTTC. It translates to CAISEQDEHRVIYGYTF.